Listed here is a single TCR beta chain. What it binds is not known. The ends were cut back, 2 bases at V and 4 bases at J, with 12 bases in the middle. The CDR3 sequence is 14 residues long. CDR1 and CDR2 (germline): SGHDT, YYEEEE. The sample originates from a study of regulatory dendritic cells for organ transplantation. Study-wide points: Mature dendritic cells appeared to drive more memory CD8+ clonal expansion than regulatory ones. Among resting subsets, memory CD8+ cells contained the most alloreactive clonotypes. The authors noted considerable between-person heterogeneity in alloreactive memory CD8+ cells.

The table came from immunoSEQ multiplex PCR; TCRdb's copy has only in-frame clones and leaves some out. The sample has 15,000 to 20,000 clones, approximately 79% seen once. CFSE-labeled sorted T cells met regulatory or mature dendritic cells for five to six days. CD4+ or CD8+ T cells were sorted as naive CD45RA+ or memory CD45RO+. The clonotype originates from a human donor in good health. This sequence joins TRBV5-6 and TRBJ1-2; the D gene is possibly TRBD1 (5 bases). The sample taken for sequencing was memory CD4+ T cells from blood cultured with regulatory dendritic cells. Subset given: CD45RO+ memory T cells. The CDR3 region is CASSFWGGGYGYTF. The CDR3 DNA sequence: TGTGCCAGCAGCTTTTGGGGGGGTGGCTATGGCTACACCTTC. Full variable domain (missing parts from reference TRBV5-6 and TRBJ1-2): DAGVTQSPTHLIKTRGQQVTLRCSPKSGHDTVSWYQQALGQGPQFIFQYYEEEERQRGNFPDRFSGHQFPNYSSELNVNALLLGDSALYLCASSFWGGGYGYTFGSGTRLTVV.